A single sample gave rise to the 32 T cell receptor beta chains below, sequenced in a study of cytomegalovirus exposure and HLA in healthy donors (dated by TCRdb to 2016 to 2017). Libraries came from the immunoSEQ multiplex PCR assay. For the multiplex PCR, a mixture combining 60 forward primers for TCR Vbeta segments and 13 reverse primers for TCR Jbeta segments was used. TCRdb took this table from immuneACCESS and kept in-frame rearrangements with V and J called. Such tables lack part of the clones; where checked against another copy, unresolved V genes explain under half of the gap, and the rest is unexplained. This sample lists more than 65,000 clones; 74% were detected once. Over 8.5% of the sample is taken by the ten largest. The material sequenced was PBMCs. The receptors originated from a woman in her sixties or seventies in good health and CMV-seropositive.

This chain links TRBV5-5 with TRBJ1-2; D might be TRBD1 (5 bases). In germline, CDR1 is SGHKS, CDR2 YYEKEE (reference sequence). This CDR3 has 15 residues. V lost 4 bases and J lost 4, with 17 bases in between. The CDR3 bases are TGTGCCAGCAGCGCCCATGTGGGGCGCACCTATGGCTACACCTTC. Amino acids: CASSAHVGRTYGYTF. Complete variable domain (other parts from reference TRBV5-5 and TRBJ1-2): DAGVTQSPTHLIKTRGQQVTLRCSPISGHKSVSWYQQVLGQGPQFIFQYYEKEERGRGNFPDRFSARQFPNYSSELNVNALLLGDSALYLCASSAHVGRTYGYTFGSGTRLTVV.

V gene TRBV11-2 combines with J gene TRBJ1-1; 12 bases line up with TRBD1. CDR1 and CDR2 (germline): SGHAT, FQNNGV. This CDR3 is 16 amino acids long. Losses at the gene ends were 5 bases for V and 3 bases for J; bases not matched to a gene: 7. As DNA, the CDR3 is TGTGCCAGCAGCCCGGGACAGGGGGCTAAGGACACTGAAGCTTTCTTT. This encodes CASSPGQGAKDTEAFF.

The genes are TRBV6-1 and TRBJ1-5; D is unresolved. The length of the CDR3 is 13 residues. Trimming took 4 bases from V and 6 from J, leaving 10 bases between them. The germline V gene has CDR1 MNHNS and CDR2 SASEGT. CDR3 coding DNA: TGTGCCAGCAGTGGCGCGGGGAGTCAGCCCCAGCATTTT. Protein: CASSGAGSQPQHF.

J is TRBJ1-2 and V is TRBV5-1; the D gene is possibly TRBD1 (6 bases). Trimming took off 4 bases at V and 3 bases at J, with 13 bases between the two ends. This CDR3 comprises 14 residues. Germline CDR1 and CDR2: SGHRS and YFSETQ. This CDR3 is CASSPTGSHYGYTF. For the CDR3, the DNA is TGCGCCAGCAGCCCTACAGGGAGTCACTATGGCTACACCTTC.

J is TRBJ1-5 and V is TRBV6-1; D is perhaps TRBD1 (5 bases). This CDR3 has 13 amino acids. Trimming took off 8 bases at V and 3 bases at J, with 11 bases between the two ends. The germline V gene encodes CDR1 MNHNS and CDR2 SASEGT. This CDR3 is CASLLTDNQPQHF. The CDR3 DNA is TGTGCCAGCTTGCTGACAGACAATCAGCCCCAGCATTTT.

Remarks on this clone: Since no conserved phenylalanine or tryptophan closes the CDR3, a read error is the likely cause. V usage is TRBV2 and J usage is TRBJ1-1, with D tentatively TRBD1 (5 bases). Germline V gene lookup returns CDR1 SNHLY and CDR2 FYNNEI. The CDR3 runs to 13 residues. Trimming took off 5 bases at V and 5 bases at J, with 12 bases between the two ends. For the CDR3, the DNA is TGTGCCAGCAGTATAAACAAGGGGACTGAAGCTTTCGTT. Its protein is CASSINKGTEAFV.

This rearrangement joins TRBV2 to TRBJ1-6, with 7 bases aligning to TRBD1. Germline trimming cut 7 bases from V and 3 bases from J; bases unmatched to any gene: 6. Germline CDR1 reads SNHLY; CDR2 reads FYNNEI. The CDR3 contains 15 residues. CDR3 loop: CASNPQGNYNSPLHF. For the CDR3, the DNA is TGTGCCAGCAACCCACAGGGGAACTATAATTCACCCCTCCACTTT.

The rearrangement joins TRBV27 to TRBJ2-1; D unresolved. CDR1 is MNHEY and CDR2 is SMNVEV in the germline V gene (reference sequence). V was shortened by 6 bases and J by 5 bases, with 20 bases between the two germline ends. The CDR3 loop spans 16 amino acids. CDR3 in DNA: TGTGCCAGCAGACTAAAAGACTGGAACTTAAACAATGAGCAGTTCTTC. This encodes CASRLKDWNLNNEQFF.

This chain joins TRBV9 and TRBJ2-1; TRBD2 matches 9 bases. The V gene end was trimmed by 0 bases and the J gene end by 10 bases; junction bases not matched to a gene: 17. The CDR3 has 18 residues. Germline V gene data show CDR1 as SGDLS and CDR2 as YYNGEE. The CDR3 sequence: CASSVGATRAGGRGEQFF. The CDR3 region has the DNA TGTGCCAGCAGCGTAGGGGCTACGCGAGCGGGGGGCCGTGGGGAGCAGTTCTTC.

The CDR3 DNA follows: TGCGCCAGCACTCAGCCCGGGGCCGGGGAGCTGTTTTTT. Encoded protein: CASTQPGAGELFF. The chain is built from TRBV5-1 and TRBJ2-2; perhaps TRBD2 as D (5 bases). Germline V gives CDR1 SGHRS, CDR2 YFSETQ. V was shortened by 6 bases and J by 6 bases, with 12 bases between the two germline ends. This CDR3 comprises 13 residues. Using reference TRBV5-1 and TRBJ2-2 for the parts outside the CDR3, the full variable domain is KAGVTQTPRYLIKTRGQQVTLSCSPISGHRSVSWYQQTPGQGLQFLFEYFSETQRNKGNFPGRFSGRQFSNSRSEMNVSTLELGDSALYLCASTQPGAGELFFGEGSRLTVL.

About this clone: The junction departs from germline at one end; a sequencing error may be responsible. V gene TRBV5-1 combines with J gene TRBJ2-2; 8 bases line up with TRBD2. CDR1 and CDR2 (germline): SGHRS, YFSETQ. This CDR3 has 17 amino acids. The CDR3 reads CASSLIPGLVNTRELFF. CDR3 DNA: TGCGCCAGCAGTTTGATACCGGGACTAGTGAACACCCGGGAGCTGTTTTTT.

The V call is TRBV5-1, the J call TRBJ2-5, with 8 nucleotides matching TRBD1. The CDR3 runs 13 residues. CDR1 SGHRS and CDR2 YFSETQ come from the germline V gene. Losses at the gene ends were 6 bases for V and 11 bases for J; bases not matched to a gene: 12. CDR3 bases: TGCGCCAGCACACCAGGACAGGGAGTGAGGCAGTACTTC. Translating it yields CASTPGQGVRQYF.

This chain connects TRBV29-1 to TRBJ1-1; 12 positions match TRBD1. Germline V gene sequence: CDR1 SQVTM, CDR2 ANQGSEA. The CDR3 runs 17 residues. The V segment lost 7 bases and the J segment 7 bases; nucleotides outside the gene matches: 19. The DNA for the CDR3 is TGCAGCGGGAGGGACAGGGGGCAGAGCACTGGGCGGGGTGAAGCTTTCTTT. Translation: CSGRDRGQSTGRGEAFF.

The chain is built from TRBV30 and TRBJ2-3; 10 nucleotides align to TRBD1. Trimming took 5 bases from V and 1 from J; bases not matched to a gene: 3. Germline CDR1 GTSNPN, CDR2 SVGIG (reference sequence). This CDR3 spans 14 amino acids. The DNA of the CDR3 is TGTGCCTGGGGACAGGGGGGGGGCACAGATACGCAGTATTTT. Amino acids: CAWGQGGGTDTQYF.

CDR3 residues: CASSPREGGQGGEKLFF. The CDR3 nucleotides read TGTGCCAGCAGCCCAAGAGAGGGGGGACAGGGCGGAGAAAAACTGTTTTTT. V usage is TRBV9 and J usage is TRBJ1-4; 9 nucleotides agree with TRBD1. The junction had 15 bases not matched to a gene; V was cut back by 4 bases and J by 8 bases. In germline, CDR1 is SGDLS, CDR2 YYNGEE. The CDR3 runs to 17 residues.

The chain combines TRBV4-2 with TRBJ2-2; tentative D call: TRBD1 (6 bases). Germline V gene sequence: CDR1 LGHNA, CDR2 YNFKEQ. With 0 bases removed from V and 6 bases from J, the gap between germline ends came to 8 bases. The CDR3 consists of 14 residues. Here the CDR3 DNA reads TGTGCCAGCAGCCAAGAAGGGGGATCCGGGGAGCTGTTTTTT. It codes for CASSQEGGSGELFF.

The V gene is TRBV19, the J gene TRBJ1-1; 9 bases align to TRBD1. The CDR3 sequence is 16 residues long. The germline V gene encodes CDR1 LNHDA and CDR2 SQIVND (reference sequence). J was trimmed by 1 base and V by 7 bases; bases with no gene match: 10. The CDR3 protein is CASTLGKGQGNTEAFF. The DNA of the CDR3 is TGTGCCAGTACTCTAGGTAAGGGACAGGGGAACACTGAAGCTTTCTTT.

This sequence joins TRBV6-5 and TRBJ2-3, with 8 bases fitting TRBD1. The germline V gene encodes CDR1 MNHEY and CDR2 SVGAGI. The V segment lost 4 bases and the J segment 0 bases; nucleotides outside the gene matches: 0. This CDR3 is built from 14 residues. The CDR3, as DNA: TGTGCCAGCAGTTGGACAGGGAGCACAGATACGCAGTATTTT. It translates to CASSWTGSTDTQYF.

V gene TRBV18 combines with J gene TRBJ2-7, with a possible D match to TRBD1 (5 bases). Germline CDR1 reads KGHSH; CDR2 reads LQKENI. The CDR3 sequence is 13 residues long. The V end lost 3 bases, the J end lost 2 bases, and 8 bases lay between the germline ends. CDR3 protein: CASSPTVAYEQYF. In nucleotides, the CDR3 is TGTGCCAGCTCACCGACAGTGGCCTACGAGCAGTACTTC.

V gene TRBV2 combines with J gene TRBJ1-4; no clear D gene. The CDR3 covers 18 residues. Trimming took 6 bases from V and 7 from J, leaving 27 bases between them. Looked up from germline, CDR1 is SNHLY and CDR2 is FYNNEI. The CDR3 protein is CASRVSTAGSSSGEKLFF. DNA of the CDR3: TGTGCCAGCAGAGTGTCAACGGCGGGGTCCAGCAGTGGTGAAAAACTGTTTTTT.

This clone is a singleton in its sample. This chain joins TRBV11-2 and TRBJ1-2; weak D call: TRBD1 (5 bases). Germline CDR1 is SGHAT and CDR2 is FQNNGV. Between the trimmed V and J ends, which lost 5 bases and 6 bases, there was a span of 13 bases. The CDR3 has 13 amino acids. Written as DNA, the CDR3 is TGTGCCAGCAGCACCGACAGAGCTCATGGCTACACCTTC. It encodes CASSTDRAHGYTF.

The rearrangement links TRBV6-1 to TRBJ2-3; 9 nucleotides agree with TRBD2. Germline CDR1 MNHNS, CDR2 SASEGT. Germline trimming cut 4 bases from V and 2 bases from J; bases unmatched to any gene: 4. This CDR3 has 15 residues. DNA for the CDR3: TGTGCCAGCAGTGGACTAGCGGCCCCCACAGATACGCAGTATTTT. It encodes CASSGLAAPTDTQYF.

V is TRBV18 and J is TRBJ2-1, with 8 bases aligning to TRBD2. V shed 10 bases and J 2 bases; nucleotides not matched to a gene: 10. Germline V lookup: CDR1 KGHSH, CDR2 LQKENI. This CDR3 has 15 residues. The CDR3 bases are TGTGCCACCGCCCCCGGGAGGGGCGCCTACAATGAGCAGTTCTTC. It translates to CATAPGRGAYNEQFF.

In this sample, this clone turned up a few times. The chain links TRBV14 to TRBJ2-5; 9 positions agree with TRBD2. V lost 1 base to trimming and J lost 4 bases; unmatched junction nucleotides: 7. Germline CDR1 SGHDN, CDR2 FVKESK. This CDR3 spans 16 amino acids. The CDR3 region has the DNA TGTGCCAGCAGCCAAGGCGGCGGGGGGGCCGCAGAGACCCAGTACTTC. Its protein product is CASSQGGGGAAETQYF.

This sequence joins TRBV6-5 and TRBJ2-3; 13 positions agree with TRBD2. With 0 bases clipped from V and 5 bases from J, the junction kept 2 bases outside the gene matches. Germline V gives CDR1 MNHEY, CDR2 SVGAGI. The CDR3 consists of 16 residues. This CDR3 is CASSYSTSGGLDTQYF. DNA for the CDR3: TGTGCCAGCAGTTACTCGACTAGCGGGGGGCTAGATACGCAGTATTTT.

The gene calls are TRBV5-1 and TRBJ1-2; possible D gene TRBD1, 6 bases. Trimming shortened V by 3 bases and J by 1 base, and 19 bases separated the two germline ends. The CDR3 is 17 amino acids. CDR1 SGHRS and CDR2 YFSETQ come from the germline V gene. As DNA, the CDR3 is TGCGCCAGCAGCTCCCTACCCTCGAAGGGGGATAACTATGGCTACACCTTC. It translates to CASSSLPSKGDNYGYTF.

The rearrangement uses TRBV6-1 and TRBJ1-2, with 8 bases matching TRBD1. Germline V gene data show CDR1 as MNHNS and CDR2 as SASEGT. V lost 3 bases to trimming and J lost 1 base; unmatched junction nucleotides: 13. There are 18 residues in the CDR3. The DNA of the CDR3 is TGTGCCAGCAGTGACCCTGGACAGGGAGGTTCCCTTAACTATGGCTACACCTTC. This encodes CASSDPGQGGSLNYGYTF.

For the CDR3, the DNA is TGTGCCAGCAGGGGACTGACAGGGGTGTTTGGCGAGCAGTACTTC. It specifies CASRGLTGVFGEQYF. V gene TRBV2 combines with J gene TRBJ2-7, with TRBD1 identical over 8 bases. The CDR3 extends over 15 amino acids. The V gene end was trimmed by 6 bases and the J gene end by 6 bases; junction bases not matched to a gene: 13. Per the germline V gene, CDR1 is SNHLY and CDR2 is FYNNEI.

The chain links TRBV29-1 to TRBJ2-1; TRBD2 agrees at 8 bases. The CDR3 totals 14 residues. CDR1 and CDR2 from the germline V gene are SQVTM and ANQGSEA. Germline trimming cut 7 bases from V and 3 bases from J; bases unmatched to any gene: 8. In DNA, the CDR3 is TGCAGCGGGAACAGCGGGAGTAACTACAATGAGCAGTTCTTC. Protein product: CSGNSGSNYNEQFF.

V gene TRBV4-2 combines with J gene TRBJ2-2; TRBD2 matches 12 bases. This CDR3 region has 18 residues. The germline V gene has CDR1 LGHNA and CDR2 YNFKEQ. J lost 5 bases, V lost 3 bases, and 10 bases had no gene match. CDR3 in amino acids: CASSHDSLAGGRTGELFF. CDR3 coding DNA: TGTGCCAGCAGCCACGACTCTCTAGCGGGGGGGCGAACCGGGGAGCTGTTTTTT.

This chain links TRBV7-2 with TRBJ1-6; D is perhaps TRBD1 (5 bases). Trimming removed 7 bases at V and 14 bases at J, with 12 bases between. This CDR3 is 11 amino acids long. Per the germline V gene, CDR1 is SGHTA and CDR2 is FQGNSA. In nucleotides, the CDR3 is TGTGCCAGCACTGGGGGGTATGCCCTCCACTTT. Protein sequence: CASTGGYALHF.

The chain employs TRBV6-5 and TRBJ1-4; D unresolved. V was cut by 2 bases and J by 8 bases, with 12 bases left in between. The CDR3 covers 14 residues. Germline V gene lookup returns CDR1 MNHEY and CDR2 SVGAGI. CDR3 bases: TGTGCCAGCAGTTACCTACAGACGCTGGAAAAACTGTTTTTT. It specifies CASSYLQTLEKLFF.